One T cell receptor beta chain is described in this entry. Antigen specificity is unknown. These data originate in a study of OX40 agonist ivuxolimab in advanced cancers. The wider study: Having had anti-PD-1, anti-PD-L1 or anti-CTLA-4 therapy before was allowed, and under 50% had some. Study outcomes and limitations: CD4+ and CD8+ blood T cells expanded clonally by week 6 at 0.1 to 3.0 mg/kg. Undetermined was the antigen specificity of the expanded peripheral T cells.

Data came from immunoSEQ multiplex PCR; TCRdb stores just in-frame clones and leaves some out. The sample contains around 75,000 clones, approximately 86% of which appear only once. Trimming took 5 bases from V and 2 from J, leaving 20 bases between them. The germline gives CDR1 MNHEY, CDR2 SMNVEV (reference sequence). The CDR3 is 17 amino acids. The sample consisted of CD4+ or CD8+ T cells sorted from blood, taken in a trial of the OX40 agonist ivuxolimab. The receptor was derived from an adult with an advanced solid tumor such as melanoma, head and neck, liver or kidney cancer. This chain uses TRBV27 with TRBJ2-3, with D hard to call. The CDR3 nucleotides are TGTGCCAGCAGTGATGGGGTGCCAAACCCCTCCACAGATACGCAGTATTTT. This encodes CASSDGVPNPSTDTQYF.